The clone carrying this T cell receptor (beta chain) was picked up a small number of times. Its specificity is unknown. The data originate from a study of beta chain features in type 1 diabetes. About the study: In all, some 110 million sorted cells from all samples were analyzed. Study-wide results and limits: Type 1 diabetes patients showed a moderate but significant shortening of TCRB CDR3s in all four CD4+ subsets. Patients showed naive, central memory and Treg TCRB repertoires that appeared more similar than those of healthy donors. Researchers cautioned that cDNA sequencing could over-represent cells with high TCR expression.

The V and J ends lost 3 bases and 5 bases, in that order; junction bases with no gene match: 7. The CDR3 is 15 amino acids. Germline V gene sequence: CDR1 MNHEY, CDR2 SMNVEV (reference sequence). Every isolated RNA sample was fully reverse transcribed, so sequencing captured expressed TCRB transcripts. Sequencing of naive, central memory and regulatory T cell samples gave an average of around 3.5 million reads. Clones were read by immunoSEQ multiplex PCR, and TCRdb kept only the in-frame ones, dropping some. The sample lists 100,000 to 150,000 clones, 17% occurring once. The sequenced material came from central memory CD4+ T cells from blood. The rearrangement links TRBV27 to TRBJ1-1; 9 bases are shared with TRBD1. The sequence was obtained from a man between 18 and 29 years old with type 1 diabetes. The CDR3 DNA reads as TGTGCCAGCAGTTTTCTCGACAGGGGGGAGACTGAAGCTTTCTTT. Translating it yields CASSFLDRGETEAFF.